This TCR beta chain was captured by sequencing in a study of blood T cell repertoires in COVID-19. Study-level background: Collection of acute and convalescent COVID-19 samples took place in the United States, Italy and Spain. T cells, B-cell-depleted T cells, or PBMCs provided the cDNA or gDNA that served as material.

Germline loops: CDR1 SGHTA, CDR2 FQGNSA. CDR3 size: 13 residues. The V end was cut by 2 bases, the J end by 8 bases, with 12 bases between. Under the authors' procedure: It was from reference gene primer amplification that nucleated cell counts were estimated. Sequencing used immunoSEQ multiplex PCR; TCRdb keeps in-frame clones, though not all of them. V and J calls plus clone size are reproduced from that table; the DNA served to infer D and trimming. The sample holds around 110,000 clones, around nine tenths seen once. The source is a man between 35 and 55 years old with acute or convalescent COVID-19. The rearrangement joins TRBV7-2 to TRBJ1-1; possibly TRBD1 for D (5 bases). Sequencing was performed on peripheral blood. The CDR3 loop reads CASSLYSGREAFF. CDR3 nucleotide sequence: TGTGCCAGCAGCTTATATTCAGGGCGAGAAGCTTTCTTT.